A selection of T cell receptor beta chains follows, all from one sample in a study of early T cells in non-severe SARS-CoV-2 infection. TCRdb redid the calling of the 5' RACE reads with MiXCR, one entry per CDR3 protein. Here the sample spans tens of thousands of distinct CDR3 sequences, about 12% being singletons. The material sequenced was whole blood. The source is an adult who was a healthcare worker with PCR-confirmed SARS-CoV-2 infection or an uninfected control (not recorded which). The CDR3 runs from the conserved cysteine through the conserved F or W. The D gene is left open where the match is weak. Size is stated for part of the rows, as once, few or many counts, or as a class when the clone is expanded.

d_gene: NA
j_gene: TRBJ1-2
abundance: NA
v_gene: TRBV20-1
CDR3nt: TGCAGTGCCGTTGACACCGCTAACTATGGCTACACCTTC
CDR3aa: CSAVDTANYGYTF

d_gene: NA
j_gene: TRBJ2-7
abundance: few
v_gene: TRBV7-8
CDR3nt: TGTGCCAGCAGCTTGGGACACTCAGGAAACTACGAGCAGTACTTC
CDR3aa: CASSLGHSGNYEQYF

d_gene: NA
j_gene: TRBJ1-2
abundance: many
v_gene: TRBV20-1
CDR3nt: TGCAGTGCTACACTCACAGGGTCCACCTATGGCTACACCTTC
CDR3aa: CSATLTGSTYGYTF

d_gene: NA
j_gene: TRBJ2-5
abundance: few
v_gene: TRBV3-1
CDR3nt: TGTGCCAGCAGCCAAGGTTTGCTAGTACAAGAGACCCAGTACTTC
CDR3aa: CASSQGLLVQETQYF

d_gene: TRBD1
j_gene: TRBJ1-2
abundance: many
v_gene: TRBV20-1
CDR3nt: TGCAGTGCCGAGCGAGCCGCGGGACAGGGTGGCTATGGCTACACCTTC
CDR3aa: CSAERAAGQGGYGYTF

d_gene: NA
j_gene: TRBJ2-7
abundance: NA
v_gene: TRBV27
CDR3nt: TGTGCCAGCAGTTCAGCCTCCTACGAGCAGTACTTC
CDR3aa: CASSSASYEQYF

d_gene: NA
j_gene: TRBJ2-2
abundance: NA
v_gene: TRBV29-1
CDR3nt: TGCGGCGCCGCCCACAAATCAGGGTACGGCACCGGGGAGCTGTTTTTT
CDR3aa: CGAAHKSGYGTGELFF

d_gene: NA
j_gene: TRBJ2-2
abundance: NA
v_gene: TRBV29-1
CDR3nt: TGCAGCGGTCAGGGAAGCACCGGGGAGCTGTTTTTT
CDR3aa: CSGQGSTGELFF

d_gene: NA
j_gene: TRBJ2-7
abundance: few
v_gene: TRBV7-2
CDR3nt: TGTGCCAGCAGCTTAGCGAACGAGCAGTACTTC
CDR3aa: CASSLANEQYF

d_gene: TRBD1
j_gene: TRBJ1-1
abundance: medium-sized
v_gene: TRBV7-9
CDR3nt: TGTGCCAGCAGCCAACCAGGGGGCACTGAAGCTTTCTTT
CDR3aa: CASSQPGGTEAFF

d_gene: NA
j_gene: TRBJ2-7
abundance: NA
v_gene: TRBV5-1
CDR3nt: TGCGCCAGCAGCTTGGAAGGGGCGCTTAACGGCGAGCAGTACTTC
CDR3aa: CASSLEGALNGEQYF

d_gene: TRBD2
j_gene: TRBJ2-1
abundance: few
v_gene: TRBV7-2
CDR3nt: TGTGCCAGCAGCTTGACTAGCGGGAGGAATGAGCAGTTCTTC
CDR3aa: CASSLTSGRNEQFF

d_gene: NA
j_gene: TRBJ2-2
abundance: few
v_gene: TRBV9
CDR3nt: TGTGCCAGCAGCTCTTCTACAGGCTTCCCCACCGGGGAGCTGTTTTTT
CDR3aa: CASSSSTGFPTGELFF

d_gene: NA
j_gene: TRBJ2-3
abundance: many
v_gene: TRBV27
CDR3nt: TGTGCCAGCAGTTTAAAAAGGGAAGCAGATACGCAGTATTTT
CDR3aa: CASSLKREADTQYF

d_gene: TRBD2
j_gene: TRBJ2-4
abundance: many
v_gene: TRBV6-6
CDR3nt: TGTGCCAGCAGCTGGGGAGGGAACATTCAGTACTTC
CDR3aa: CASSWGGNIQYF

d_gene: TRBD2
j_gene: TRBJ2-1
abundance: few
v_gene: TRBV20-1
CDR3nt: TGCAGTGCTGGGACTAGCGGGACGAGGGACAATGAGCAGTTCTTC
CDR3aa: CSAGTSGTRDNEQFF

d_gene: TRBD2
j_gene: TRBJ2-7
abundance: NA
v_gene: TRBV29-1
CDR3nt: TGCAGCGTTGAAAGGGGCGGGGGGAGCTACGAGCAGTACTTC
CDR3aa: CSVERGGGSYEQYF

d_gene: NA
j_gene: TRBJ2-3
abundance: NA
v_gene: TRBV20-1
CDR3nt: TGCAGTGCTAGGGGACTCCTGAGCACAGATACGCAGTATTTT
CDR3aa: CSARGLLSTDTQYF

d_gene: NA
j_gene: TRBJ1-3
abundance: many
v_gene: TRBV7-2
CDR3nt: TGTGCCAGCACCCTTGACAGAGCCTCTGGAAACACCATATATTTT
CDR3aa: CASTLDRASGNTIYF

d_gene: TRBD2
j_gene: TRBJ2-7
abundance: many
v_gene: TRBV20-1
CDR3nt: TGCAGTGCTTTGACTAGCGGACGGTCCTACGAGCAGTACTTC
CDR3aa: CSALTSGRSYEQYF

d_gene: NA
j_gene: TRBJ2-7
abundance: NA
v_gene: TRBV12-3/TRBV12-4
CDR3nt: TGTGCCAGCAGTTTGACCGATACCTACGAGCAGTACTTC
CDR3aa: CASSLTDTYEQYF

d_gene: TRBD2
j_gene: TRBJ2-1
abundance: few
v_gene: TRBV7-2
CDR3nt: TGTGCCAGCAGCTTAGTGAACAGCGGGAGATCAGGTAATGAGCAGTTCTTC
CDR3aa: CASSLVNSGRSGNEQFF

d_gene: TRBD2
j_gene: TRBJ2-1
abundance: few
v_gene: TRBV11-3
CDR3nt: TGTGCCAGCAGCCCCGGACTAGCTTGGGATGAGCAGTTCTTC
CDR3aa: CASSPGLAWDEQFF

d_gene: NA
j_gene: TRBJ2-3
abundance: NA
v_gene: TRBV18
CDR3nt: TGTGCCAGCTCACCACCGGGAACTAGCACAGATACGCAGTATTTT
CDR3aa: CASSPPGTSTDTQYF

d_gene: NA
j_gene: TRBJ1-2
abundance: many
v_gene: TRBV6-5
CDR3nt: TGTGCCAGCAGTTACGATCGGTCCGCCTATGGCTACACCTTC
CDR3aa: CASSYDRSAYGYTF